This TCR beta chain was captured in a study of blood T cells in healthy people across ages. The overall study: With template switching, about one barcoded beta molecule was captured per two T cells.

A J-beta primer mix and a sample-barcoded 5' primer were used in a second PCR of about 7 to 11 cycles. TCRdb reanalysed the 5' RACE reads using MiXCR and keeps one entry per CDR3 protein. Altogether some 700,000 distinct CDR3 sequences are present, 43% being singletons, with the ten largest covering around a fifth. Researchers report isolating at least 6.5 million PBMCs per sample. This CDR3 region has 14 residues. CDR1 and CDR2 (germline): SNHLY, FYNNEI. After removal of 8 bases from V and 4 bases from J, the junction contained 5 bases not matched to a gene. The receptor comes from a woman aged 55-70 years in good health. Sequencing was done on a sample of blood. The chain has TRBV2 and TRBJ2-1; 10 bases fit TRBD2. The CDR3 nucleotides are TGTGCCAGCGGCCAGACTAGCGGGTACAATGAGCAGTTCTTC. Protein product: CASGQTSGYNEQFF.